Following are 17 T cell receptor beta chains from one sample sequenced in a study of shared clonotypes between healthy human individuals. Assay: immunoSEQ multiplex PCR; the TCRdb copy retains only in-frame clones and omits some. The sample lists about 2 million clones, 85% to 95% occurring once. The sample taken for sequencing was naive CD4+ T cells sorted from blood. Subset of the sample: CD45RA+ positively selected. These receptors originate from a man between 18 and 29 years old in good health.

With regard to this clone: Other nucleotide sequences in the sample specify the same CDR3. The chain employs TRBV30 and TRBJ2-2, with D perhaps TRBD2 (6 bases). Germline CDR1 GTSNPN, CDR2 SVGIG (reference sequence). The CDR3 runs to 13 residues. The V gene lost 3 bases and the J gene lost 2 bases, with 7 bases spanning the gap. The CDR3 region is CAWRGGNTGELFF. In DNA, the CDR3 is TGTGCCTGGAGGGGGGGTAACACCGGGGAGCTGTTTTTT.

V usage is TRBV2 and J usage is TRBJ2-3, with 15 bases lining up with TRBD2. The trim removed 6 bases at V and 7 bases at J, leaving 11 bases unmatched. This CDR3 comprises 17 residues. The germline CDR1 and CDR2 sequences are SNHLY and FYNNEI. The DNA for the CDR3 is TGTGCCAGCAGCTTCAGAGGACTAGCGGGAGGGTATCATACGCAGTATTTT. Its translation: CASSFRGLAGGYHTQYF.

This clone was counted once. The chain is built from TRBV28 and TRBJ2-1; no clear D. Germline assignment: CDR1 MDHEN and CDR2 SYDVKM. With 7 bases removed from V and 0 bases from J, the gap between germline ends came to 13 bases. The CDR3 loop spans 15 amino acids. CDR3 nucleotides: TGTGCCAGCACCCGGCCAGGCGTCTCCTACAATGAGCAGTTCTTC. Translation: CASTRPGVSYNEQFF.

This chain connects TRBV6-1 to TRBJ1-5; unclear D gene. CDR3 length: 10 amino acids. Germline CDR1 MNHNS, CDR2 SASEGT. V shed 3 bases and J shed 9 bases, with 3 bases lying between them. This CDR3 reads CASSDWPQHF. The DNA for the CDR3 is TGTGCCAGCAGTGATTGGCCCCAGCATTTT.

This rearrangement joins TRBV18 to TRBJ1-1; D unresolved. This CDR3 has 15 amino acids. V lost 0 bases and J 1 base, leaving 9 bases between the germline ends. Germline V gene lookup returns CDR1 KGHSH and CDR2 LQKENI. The CDR3 region is CASSPPGVQNTEAFF. The CDR3 DNA reads as TGTGCCAGCTCACCACCGGGTGTACAGAACACTGAAGCTTTCTTT.

This clone was recorded once. Additional DNA sequences in this sample encode the identical CDR3. V is TRBV11-2 and J is TRBJ2-7, with D perhaps matching TRBD2 (6 bases). Trimming pared 1 base from V and 7 bases from J, leaving 8 bases between. CDR3 length: 12 amino acids. Germline V gene sequence: CDR1 SGHAT, CDR2 FQNNGV. The CDR3 sequence is CASSLGGVEQYF. CDR3 DNA sequence: TGTGCCAGCAGCTTAGGGGGGGTTGAGCAGTACTTC.

The sample holds a few counts of this clone. This chain connects TRBV28 to TRBJ2-5; 8 bases agree with TRBD1. V was clipped by 4 bases and J by 4 bases; unmatched bases: 14. Germline CDR1 is MDHEN and CDR2 is SYDVKM. This CDR3 spans 17 amino acids. CDR3 nucleotides: TGTGCCAGCAGTTCCCTTCCCAGGGCAGGGGGCCGAGAGACCCAGTACTTC. Residues: CASSSLPRAGGRETQYF.

The V and J genes are TRBV10-3 and TRBJ1-1; 10 nucleotides agree with TRBD1. Looked up from germline, CDR1 is ENHRY and CDR2 is SYGVKD. The CDR3 covers 17 residues. V shed 3 bases and J 1 base; nucleotides not matched to a gene: 8. The CDR3 nucleotides are TGTGCCATCAGTGAAAGATTCGGGACAGGGGAGAACACTGAAGCTTTCTTT. It is translated as CAISERFGTGENTEAFF.

This clone was detected only once. The chain's CDR3 is CASSPGRKNTGELFF. The CDR3 DNA reads TGTGCCAGCTCACCGGGACGTAAGAACACCGGGGAGCTGTTTTTT. The V gene is TRBV18, the J gene TRBJ2-2, with D perhaps TRBD1 or TRBD2 (5 bases each). Germline V gives CDR1 KGHSH, CDR2 LQKENI. V was trimmed by 3 bases and J by 1 base, leaving 9 bases between them. The CDR3 contains 15 residues.

This clone was seen once. Other DNA sequences in this sample translate to the same CDR3. The rearrangement uses TRBV7-9 and TRBJ1-5, with a possible D match to TRBD1 (6 bases). Trimming shortened V by 5 bases and J by 4 bases, and 9 bases separated the two germline ends. CDR1 and CDR2 from the germline V gene are SEHNR and FQNEAQ (reference sequence). CDR3 size: 13 residues. CDR3 DNA sequence: TGTGCCAGCAGCACCCAGGGGAATCAGCCCCAGCATTTT. Translated, it gives CASSTQGNQPQHF.

The chain carries TRBV5-1 and TRBJ2-1; no definite D call. The CDR3 has 12 amino acids. Germline lookup yields CDR1 SGHRS and CDR2 YFSETQ. The V end lost 4 bases, the J end lost 7 bases, and 9 bases lay between the germline ends. The CDR3 bases are TGCGCCAGCAGCCAGACTGGAAATGAGCAGTTCTTC. Translating it yields CASSQTGNEQFF.

This sequence joins TRBV6-5 and TRBJ1-3; D not certain. Between the trimmed V and J ends, which lost 2 bases and 3 bases, there was a span of 11 bases. Germline CDR1 is MNHEY and CDR2 is SVGAGI. The CDR3 has 15 amino acids. CDR3 sequence reads: CASSYAAKGGNTIYF. The CDR3, as DNA: TGTGCCAGCAGTTACGCGGCGAAGGGTGGAAACACCATATATTTT.

This clone was picked up one time. The sample contains more than one DNA sequence encoding this CDR3. The chain carries TRBV19 and TRBJ1-6; a possible D gene is TRBD1 (5 bases). Germline lookup yields CDR1 LNHDA and CDR2 SQIVND (reference sequence). Trimming shortened V by 4 bases and J by 4 bases, and 11 bases separated the two germline ends. The CDR3 covers 15 residues. The CDR3 bases are TGTGCCAGTAGTACCGGGACTGATTATAATTCACCCCTCCACTTT. It translates to CASSTGTDYNSPLHF.

CDR3 bases: TGTGCCAGCAGTTTAGGGACTAGCGGGGCGGGCATTCAGTACTTC. Translating it yields CASSLGTSGAGIQYF. The V gene is TRBV28, the J gene TRBJ2-4; 13 positions agree with TRBD2. Germline assignment: CDR1 MDHEN and CDR2 SYDVKM. The CDR3 runs to 15 residues. V gave up 2 bases and J gave up 9 bases; unmatched junction bases: 4. Looking up the rest from reference TRBV28 and TRBJ2-4 gives the full variable domain: DVKVTQSSRYLVKRTGEKVFLECVQDMDHENMFWYRQDPGLGLRLIYFSYDVKMKEKGDIPEGYSVSREKKERFSLILESASTNQTSMYLCASSLGTSGAGIQYFGAGTRLSVL.

The rearrangement links TRBV30 to TRBJ1-3; TRBD1 matches at 8 bases. V shed 5 bases, J shed 2 bases, and the junction held 5 bases outside the gene matches. Germline V CDR1 and CDR2: GTSNPN, SVGIG (reference sequence). The CDR3 loop spans 14 amino acids. The CDR3 here is CAWGTGLAGNTIYF. DNA for the CDR3: TGTGCCTGGGGGACAGGTTTGGCTGGAAACACCATATATTTT.

This chain uses TRBV19 with TRBJ2-7; tentatively, D is TRBD1 or TRBD2 (5 bases each). CDR1 and CDR2 from the germline V gene are LNHDA and SQIVND (reference sequence). V lost 8 bases to trimming and J lost 1 base, with 12 bases between them. The CDR3 sequence is 13 residues long. The CDR3 spells CASEGPGSYEQYF. CDR3 DNA: TGTGCCAGTGAGGGGCCCGGATCCTACGAGCAGTACTTC.

The chain couples TRBV7-2 to TRBJ2-3; no clear D. The CDR3 is 12 residues long. Germline CDR1 and CDR2: SGHTA and FQGNSA. The ends were cut back, 3 bases at V and 4 bases at J, with 5 bases in the middle. This chain's CDR3 is CASSFMSDTQYF. CDR3 DNA: TGTGCCAGCAGCTTCATGTCAGATACGCAGTATTTT.